The clone carrying this T cell receptor beta chain was counted between two and nine times. What it recognizes is unknown. The record originates from a study of metastatic and nonmetastatic thyroid tumors. Study-level information: Repertoires of blood and of tissue (tumor or nodule) from malignant and benign thyroid patients were compared.

V gave up 4 bases and J gave up 7 bases; unmatched junction bases: 7. CDR3 length: 15 amino acids. All patients were treatment-naive before thyroid surgery. Original methodology: A distant-metastasis classifier for papillary thyroid cancer was built using CDR3 differences across clinicopathological groups. TCRdb re-called the PCR reads through MiXCR. The V and J calls were determined by TCRdb, not by the authors. The table lists 29,000 or so clones, about 4% of them singletons. Study-wide results and limits: Reportedly, malignant thyroid tumors had significantly higher TCR beta diversity than benign nodules, in blood and tumor.

Material: blood. This TCR was sampled from a female donor with papillary thyroid cancer or a benign thyroid nodule (not recorded which). Some clones in this sample may be carry-over from other donors' samples. V and J are TRBV12-3 or TRBV12-4 and TRBJ2-2; 9 bases match TRBD2. CDR3 residues: CASSSFAGGVGELFF. The CDR3, as DNA: TGTGCCAGCAGTTCTTTCGCGGGGGGGGTCGGGGAGCTGTTTTTT.